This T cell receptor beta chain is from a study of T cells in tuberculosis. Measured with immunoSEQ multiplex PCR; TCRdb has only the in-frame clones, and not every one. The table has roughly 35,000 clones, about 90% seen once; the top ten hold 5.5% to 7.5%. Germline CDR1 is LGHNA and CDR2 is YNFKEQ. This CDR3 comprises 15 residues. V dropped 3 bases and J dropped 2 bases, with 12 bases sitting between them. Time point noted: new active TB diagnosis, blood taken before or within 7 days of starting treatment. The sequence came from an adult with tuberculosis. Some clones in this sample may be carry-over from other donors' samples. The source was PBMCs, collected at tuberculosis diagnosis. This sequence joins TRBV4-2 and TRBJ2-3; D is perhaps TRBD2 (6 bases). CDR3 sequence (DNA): TGTGCCAGCAGCCATGGTAGCGGCTCCACAGATACGCAGTATTTT. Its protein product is CASSHGSGSTDTQYF.